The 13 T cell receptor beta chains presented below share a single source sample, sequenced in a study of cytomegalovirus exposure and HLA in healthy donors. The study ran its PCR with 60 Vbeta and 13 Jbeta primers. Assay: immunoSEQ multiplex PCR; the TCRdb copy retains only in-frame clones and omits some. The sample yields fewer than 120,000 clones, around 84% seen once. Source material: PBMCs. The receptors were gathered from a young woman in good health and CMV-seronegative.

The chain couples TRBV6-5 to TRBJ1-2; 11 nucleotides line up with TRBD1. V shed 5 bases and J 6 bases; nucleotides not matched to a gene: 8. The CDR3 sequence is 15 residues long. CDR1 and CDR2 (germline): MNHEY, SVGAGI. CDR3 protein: CASSTGQGAIDGYTF. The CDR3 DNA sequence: TGTGCCAGCAGTACCGGACAGGGGGCTATCGATGGCTACACCTTC.

Here the CDR3 DNA reads TGTGCCAGCAGCGGAAGACAGGGGAGACACGAGCAGTACTTC. Translating gives CASSGRQGRHEQYF. J is TRBJ2-7 and V is TRBV11-2, with TRBD1 matching over 8 bases. Germline CDR1 SGHAT, CDR2 FQNNGV. The CDR3 consists of 14 residues. The J segment lost 5 bases and the V segment lost 5 bases, leaving 8 bases of the junction unmatched. Combining the CDR3 with reference TRBV11-2 and TRBJ2-7 gives the whole variable domain EAGVAQSPRYKIIEKRQSVAFWCNPISGHATLYWYQQILGQGPKLLIQFQNNGVVDDSQLPKDRFSAERLKGVDSTLKIQPAKLEDSAVYLCASSGRQGRHEQYFGPGTRLTVT.

CDR3 coding DNA: TGTGCCAGCAGGACAGGACAGGGGGTGTCCACCGGGGAGCTGTTTTTT. It codes for CASRTGQGVSTGELFF. The chain couples TRBV7-9 to TRBJ2-2; 10 bases line up with TRBD1. Germline-derived CDR1 and CDR2 are SEHNR and FQNEAQ (reference sequence). This CDR3 spans 16 amino acids. Trimming took 6 bases from V and 4 from J; bases not matched to a gene: 8.

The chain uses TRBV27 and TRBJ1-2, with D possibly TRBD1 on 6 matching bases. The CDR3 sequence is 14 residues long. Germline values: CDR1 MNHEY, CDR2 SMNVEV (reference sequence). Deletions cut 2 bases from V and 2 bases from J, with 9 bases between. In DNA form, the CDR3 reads TGTGCCAGCAGTTTAAACAGGGAGAACTATGGCTACACCTTC. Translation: CASSLNRENYGYTF.

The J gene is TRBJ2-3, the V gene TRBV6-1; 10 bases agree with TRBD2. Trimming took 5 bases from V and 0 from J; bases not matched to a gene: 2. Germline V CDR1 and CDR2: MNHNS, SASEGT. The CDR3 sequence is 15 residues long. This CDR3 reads CASSRLAGSTDTQYF. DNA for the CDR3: TGTGCCAGCAGTCGACTAGCGGGTAGCACAGATACGCAGTATTTT.

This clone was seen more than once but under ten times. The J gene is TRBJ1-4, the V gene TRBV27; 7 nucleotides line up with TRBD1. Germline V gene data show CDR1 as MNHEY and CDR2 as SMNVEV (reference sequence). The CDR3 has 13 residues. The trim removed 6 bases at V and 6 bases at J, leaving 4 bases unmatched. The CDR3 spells CASSGTVHEKLFF. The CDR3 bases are TGTGCCAGCAGCGGGACAGTGCATGAAAAACTGTTTTTT.

CDR3 coding DNA: TGTGCCAGCAATCCGGGGTATGAAGCTTTCTTT. It encodes CASNPGYEAFF. The chain is built from TRBV6-1 and TRBJ1-1; D is unclear. CDR1 and CDR2 (germline): MNHNS, SASEGT. With 7 bases removed from V and 7 bases from J, the gap between germline ends came to 10 bases. This CDR3 has 11 amino acids.

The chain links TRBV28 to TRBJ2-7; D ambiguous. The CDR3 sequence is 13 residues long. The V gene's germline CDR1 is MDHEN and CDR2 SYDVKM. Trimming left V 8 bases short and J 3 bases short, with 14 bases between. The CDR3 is CASRQLQIYEQYF. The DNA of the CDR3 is TGTGCCAGCCGACAACTGCAGATCTACGAGCAGTACTTC.

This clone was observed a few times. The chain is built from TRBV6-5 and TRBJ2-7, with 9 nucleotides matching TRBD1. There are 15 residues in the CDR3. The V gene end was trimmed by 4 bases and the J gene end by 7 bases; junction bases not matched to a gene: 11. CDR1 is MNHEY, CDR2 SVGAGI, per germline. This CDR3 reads CASSSAGTGRWEQYF. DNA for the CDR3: TGTGCCAGCAGTTCAGCCGGGACAGGGCGATGGGAGCAGTACTTC.

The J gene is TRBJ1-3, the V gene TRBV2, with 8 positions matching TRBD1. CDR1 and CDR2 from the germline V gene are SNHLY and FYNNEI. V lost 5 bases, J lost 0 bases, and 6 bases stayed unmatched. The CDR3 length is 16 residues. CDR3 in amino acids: CASSPGQVYSGNTIYF. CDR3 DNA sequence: TGTGCCAGCAGTCCGGGACAGGTTTACTCTGGAAACACCATATATTTT.

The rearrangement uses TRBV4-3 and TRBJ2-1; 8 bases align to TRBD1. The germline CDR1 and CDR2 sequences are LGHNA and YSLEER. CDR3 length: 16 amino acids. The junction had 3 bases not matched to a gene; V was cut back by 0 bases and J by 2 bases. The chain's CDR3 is CASSQDDRGPYNEQFF. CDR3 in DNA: TGCGCCAGCAGCCAAGATGACAGGGGCCCCTACAATGAGCAGTTCTTC.

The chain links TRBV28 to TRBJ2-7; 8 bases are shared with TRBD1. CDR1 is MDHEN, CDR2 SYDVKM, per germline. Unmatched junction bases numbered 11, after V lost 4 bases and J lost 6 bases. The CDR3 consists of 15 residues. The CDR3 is CASSYRGSRFGEQYF. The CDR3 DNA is TGTGCCAGCAGTTACAGGGGGAGCCGATTTGGCGAGCAGTACTTC.

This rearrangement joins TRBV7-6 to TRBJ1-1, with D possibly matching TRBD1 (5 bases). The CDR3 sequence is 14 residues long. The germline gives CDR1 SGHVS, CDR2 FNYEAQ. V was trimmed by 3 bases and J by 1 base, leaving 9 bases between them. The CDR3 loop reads CASSLYQGNTEAFF. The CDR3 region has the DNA TGTGCCAGCAGCTTGTATCAGGGGAACACTGAAGCTTTCTTT.